This TCR beta chain was captured by sequencing in a study of shared clonotypes between healthy human individuals. The assay was carried out at the deep level. Around 31,000 T cell genomes, or approximately 290 ng DNA, went into unsorted PBMC replicate PCRs. Assay: immunoSEQ multiplex PCR; the TCRdb copy retains only in-frame clones and omits some. Of roughly 500,000 clones listed, about 72% are singletons. V dropped 5 bases and J dropped 0; count of bases not matched to a gene: 8. This CDR3 is built from 16 residues. The germline V gene has CDR1 MNHEY and CDR2 SMNVEV (reference sequence). This sequence originates from a middle-aged woman in good health. Some clones in this sample may be carry-over from other donors' samples. This chain connects TRBV27 to TRBJ2-3; 7 positions agree with TRBD2. The source material was PBMCs. The CDR3 here is CASSPGRARSTDTQYF. The CDR3 DNA is TGTGCCAGCAGTCCAGGGAGGGCCCGGAGCACAGATACGCAGTATTTT.